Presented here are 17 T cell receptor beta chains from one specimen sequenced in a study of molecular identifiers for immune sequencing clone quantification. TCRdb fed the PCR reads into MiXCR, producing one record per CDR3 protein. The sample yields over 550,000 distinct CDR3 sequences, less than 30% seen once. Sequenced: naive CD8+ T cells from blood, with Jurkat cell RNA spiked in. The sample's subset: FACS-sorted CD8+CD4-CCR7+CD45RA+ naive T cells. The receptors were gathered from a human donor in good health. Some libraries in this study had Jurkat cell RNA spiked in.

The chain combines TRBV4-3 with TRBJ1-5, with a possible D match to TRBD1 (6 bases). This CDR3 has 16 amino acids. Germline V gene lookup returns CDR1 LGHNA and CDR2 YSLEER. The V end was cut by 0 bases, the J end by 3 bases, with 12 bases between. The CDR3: CASSQDLGGSNQPQHF. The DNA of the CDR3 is TGCGCCAGCAGCCAAGATCTGGGGGGCTCCAATCAGCCCCAGCATTTT.

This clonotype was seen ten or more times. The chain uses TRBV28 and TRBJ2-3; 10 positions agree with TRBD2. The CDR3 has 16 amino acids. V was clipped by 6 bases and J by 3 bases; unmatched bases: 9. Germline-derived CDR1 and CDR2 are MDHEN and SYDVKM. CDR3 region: CASSGLAGVWTDTQYF. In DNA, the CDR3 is TGTGCCAGCAGCGGGCTAGCGGGAGTGTGGACAGATACGCAGTATTTT.

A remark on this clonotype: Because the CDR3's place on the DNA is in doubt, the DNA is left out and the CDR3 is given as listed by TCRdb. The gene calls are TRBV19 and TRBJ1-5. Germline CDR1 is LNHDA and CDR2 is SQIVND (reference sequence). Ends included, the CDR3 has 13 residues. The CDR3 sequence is CASTSAGNQPQHF.

CDR3 coding DNA: TGTGCCAGTGCAGGGGACAGAACCTACGAGCAGTACTTC. This gives the protein CASAGDRTYEQYF. The chain is built from TRBV12-3 or TRBV12-4 and TRBJ2-7; TRBD1 agrees at 7 bases. V lost 9 bases, J lost 2 bases, and 7 bases stayed unmatched. There are 13 residues in the CDR3.

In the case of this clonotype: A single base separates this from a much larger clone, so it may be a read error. The CDR3 sequence is CASSQDQQGWDGQFF. CDR3 bases: TGCGCCAGCAGCCAAGATCAACAGGGTTGGGATGGGCAGTTCTTC. The chain combines TRBV4-3 with TRBJ2-1; possible D gene TRBD1, 6 bases. Trimming took off 0 bases at V and 12 bases at J, with 18 bases between the two ends. The CDR3 length is 15 residues. Germline CDR1 LGHNA, CDR2 YSLEER.

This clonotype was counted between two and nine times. The DNA of the CDR3 is TGTGCCAGCAGTTACTCGATGGATGAAAAACTGTTTTTT. The encoded protein is CASSYSMDEKLFF. The rearrangement joins TRBV6-5 to TRBJ1-4; unclear D gene. This CDR3 region has 13 residues. Germline-derived CDR1 and CDR2 are MNHEY and SVGAGI. Trimming pared 0 bases from V and 6 bases from J, leaving 5 bases between.

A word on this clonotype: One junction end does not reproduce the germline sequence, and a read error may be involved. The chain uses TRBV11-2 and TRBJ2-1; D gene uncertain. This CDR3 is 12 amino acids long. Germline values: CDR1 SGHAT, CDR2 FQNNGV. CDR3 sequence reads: CASCFLRDERFF. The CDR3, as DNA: TGTGCCAGCTGCTTTTTAAGGGATGAGCGGTTCTTC.

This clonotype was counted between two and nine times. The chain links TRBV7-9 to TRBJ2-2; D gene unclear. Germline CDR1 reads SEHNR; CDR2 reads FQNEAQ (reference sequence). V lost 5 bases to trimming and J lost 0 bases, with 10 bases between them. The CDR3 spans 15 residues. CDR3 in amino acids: CASSVVIANTGELFF. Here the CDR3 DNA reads TGTGCCAGCAGCGTCGTTATCGCGAACACCGGGGAGCTGTTTTTT.

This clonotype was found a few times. Written as DNA, the CDR3 is TGTGCCAGCAGCCCCCAAGGGTTTGAGTCCTACGAGCAGTACTTC. Translating gives CASSPQGFESYEQYF. J is TRBJ2-7 and V is TRBV9; unclear D gene. Trimming cost V 4 bases and J 1 base, with 15 bases left between them. Germline-derived CDR1 and CDR2 are SGDLS and YYNGEE. CDR3 length: 15 amino acids.

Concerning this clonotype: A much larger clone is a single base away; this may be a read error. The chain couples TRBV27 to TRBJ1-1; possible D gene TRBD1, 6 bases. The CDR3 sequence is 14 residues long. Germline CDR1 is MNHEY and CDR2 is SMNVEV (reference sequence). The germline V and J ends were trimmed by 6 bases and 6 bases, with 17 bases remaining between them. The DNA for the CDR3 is TGTGCCAGCAGCAAAAGACAGGACAAAGCTGAAGCTTTCTTT. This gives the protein CASSKRQDKAEAFF.

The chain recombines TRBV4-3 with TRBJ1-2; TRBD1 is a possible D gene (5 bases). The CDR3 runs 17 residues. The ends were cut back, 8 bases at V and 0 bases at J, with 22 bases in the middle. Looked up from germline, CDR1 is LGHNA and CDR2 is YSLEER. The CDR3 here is CASGRDGAGLTNYGYTF. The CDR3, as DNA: TGCGCCAGCGGCCGAGACGGGGCGGGCCTTACTAACTATGGCTACACCTTC.

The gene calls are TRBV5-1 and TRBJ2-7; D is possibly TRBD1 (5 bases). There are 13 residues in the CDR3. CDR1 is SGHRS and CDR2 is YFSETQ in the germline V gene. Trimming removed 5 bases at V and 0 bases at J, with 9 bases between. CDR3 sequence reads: CASRDTNSYEQYF. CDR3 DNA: TGCGCCAGCAGGGACACCAACTCCTACGAGCAGTACTTC. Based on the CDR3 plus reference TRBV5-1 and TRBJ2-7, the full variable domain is KAGVTQTPRYLIKTRGQQVTLSCSPISGHRSVSWYQQTPGQGLQFLFEYFSETQRNKGNFPGRFSGRQFSNSRSEMNVSTLELGDSALYLCASRDTNSYEQYFGPGTRLTVT.

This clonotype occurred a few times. The CDR3 sequence is CASSLRMGAHAQYF. In DNA, the CDR3 is TGTGCCAGCAGCCTGCGGATGGGCGCCCACGCGCAGTACTTC. The rearrangement uses TRBV4-2 and TRBJ2-7; D unclear. This CDR3 has 14 residues. V lost 4 bases to trimming and J lost 9 bases, with 19 bases between them. Germline loops: CDR1 LGHNA, CDR2 YNFKEQ.

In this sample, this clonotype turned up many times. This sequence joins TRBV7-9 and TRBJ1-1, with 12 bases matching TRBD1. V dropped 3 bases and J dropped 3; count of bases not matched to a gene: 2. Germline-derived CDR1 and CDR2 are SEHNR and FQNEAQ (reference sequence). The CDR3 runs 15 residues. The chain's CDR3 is CASSLGQGADTEAFF. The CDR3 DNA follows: TGTGCCAGCAGCTTGGGACAGGGGGCGGACACTGAAGCTTTCTTT.

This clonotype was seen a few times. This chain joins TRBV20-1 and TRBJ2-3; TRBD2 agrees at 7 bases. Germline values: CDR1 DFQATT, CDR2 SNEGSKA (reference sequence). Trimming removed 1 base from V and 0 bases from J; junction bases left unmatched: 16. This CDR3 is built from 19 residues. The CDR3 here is CSARGVVGAGVQSTDTQYF. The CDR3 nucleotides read TGCAGTGCTAGAGGAGTGGTCGGGGCGGGAGTTCAGAGCACAGATACGCAGTATTTT.

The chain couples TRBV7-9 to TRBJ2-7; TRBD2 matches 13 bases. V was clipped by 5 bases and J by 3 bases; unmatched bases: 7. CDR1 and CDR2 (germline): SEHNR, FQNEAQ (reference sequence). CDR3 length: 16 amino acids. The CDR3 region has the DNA TGTGCCAGCAGCCACACCAGGACTAGCGGGAGCTACGAGCAGTACTTC. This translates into CASSHTRTSGSYEQYF.

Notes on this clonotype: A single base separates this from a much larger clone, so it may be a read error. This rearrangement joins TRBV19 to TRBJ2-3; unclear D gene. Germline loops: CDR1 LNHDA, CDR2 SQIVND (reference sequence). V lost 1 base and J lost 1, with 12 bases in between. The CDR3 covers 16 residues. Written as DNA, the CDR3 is TGTGCCAGTAGTATAGGTGGCAGCCATCGCACAGATACGCAGTATTTT. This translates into CASSIGGSHRTDTQYF.